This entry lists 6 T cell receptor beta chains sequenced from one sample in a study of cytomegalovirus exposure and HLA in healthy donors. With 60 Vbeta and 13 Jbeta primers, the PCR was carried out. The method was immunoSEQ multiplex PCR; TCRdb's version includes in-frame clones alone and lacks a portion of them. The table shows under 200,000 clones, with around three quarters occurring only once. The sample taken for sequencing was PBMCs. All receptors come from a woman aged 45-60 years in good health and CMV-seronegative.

This CDR3 reads CASSLDSGTPYGYTF. The DNA for the CDR3 is TGTGCCAGCAGTCTAGACAGCGGGACTCCCTATGGCTACACCTTC. This chain connects TRBV27 to TRBJ1-2; a weak D match, TRBD1 (5 bases). The CDR3 covers 15 residues. Germline values: CDR1 MNHEY, CDR2 SMNVEV (reference sequence). V lost 5 bases to trimming and J lost 4 bases, with 17 bases between them.

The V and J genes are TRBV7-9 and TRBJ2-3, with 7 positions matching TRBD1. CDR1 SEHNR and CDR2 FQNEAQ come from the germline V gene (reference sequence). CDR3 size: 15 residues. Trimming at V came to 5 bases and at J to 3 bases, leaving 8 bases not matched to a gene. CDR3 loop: CASSPQPGQTDTQYF. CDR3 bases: TGTGCCAGCAGCCCTCAACCGGGACAGACAGATACGCAGTATTTT.

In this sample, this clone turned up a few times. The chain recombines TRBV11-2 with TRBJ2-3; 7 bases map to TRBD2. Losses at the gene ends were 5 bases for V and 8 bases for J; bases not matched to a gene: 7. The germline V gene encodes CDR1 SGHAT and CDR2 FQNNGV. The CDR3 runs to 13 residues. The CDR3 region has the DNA TGTGCCAGCAGCGCCACTAGCGATGCTACGCAGTATTTT. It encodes CASSATSDATQYF.

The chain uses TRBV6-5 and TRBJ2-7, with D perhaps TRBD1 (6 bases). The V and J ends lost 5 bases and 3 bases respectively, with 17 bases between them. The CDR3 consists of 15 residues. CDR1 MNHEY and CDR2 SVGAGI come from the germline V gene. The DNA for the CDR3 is TGTGCCAGCAGTCGCTCCGGAACAGGGATCTACGAGCAGTACTTC. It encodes CASSRSGTGIYEQYF.

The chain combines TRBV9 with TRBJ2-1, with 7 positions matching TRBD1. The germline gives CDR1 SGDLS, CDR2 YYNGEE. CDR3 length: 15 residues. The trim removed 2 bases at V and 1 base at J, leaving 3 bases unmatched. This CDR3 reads CASSVQGVSYNEQFF. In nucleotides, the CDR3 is TGTGCCAGCAGCGTTCAGGGGGTTTCCTACAATGAGCAGTTCTTC.

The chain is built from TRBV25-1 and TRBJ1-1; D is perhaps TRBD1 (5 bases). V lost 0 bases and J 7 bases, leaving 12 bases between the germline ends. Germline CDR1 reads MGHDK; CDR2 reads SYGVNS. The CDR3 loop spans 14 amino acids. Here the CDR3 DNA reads TGTGCCAGCAGTGAATATGCTCTTCAGGGTGAAGCTTTCTTT. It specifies CASSEYALQGEAFF.